These T cell receptor beta chains were read from a single sample in a study of blood T cell repertoires in COVID-19. Assay: immunoSEQ multiplex PCR; the TCRdb copy retains only in-frame clones and omits some. The sample records approximately 100,000 clones, roughly 90% being singletons. Sequences were obtained from peripheral blood. These receptors originate from a woman older than 75 in a cohort sampled during active COVID-19. Both conserved end residues are part of each CDR3. Rows give clone size only sometimes, using once, few, many, or a class for an expanded clone.

abundance: .
v_gene: TRBV4-2
CDR3aa: CASSQDYLGQGSGKLFF

abundance: .
v_gene: TRBV2
CDR3aa: CASSGGQGVNQPQHF

abundance: .
v_gene: TRBV29-1
CDR3aa: CSVLRDSRYNEQFF

abundance: .
v_gene: TRBV6-5
CDR3aa: CASRTGVRTDTQYF

abundance: .
v_gene: TRBV7-7
CDR3aa: CASSYNLATDTQYF

abundance: .
v_gene: TRBV7-3
CDR3aa: CASSRDSSYEQYF

abundance: .
v_gene: TRBV29-1
CDR3aa: CSVGQAYTGELFF

abundance: .
v_gene: TRBV7-9
CDR3aa: CASSFSYGYTF

abundance: .
v_gene: TRBV7-2
CDR3aa: CASSLGSGGGFFQETQYF

abundance: once
v_gene: TRBV9
CDR3aa: CASSVETGANEKLFF

abundance: .
v_gene: TRBV11-2
CDR3aa: CASSLNVRGEPLHF

abundance: once
v_gene: TRBV10-3
CDR3aa: CAISGREPTDTQYF

abundance: .
v_gene: TRBV7-6
CDR3aa: CASSLEGLAGEGEQFF

abundance: .
v_gene: TRBV18
CDR3aa: CASSPSWLGFGGNQETQYF

abundance: .
v_gene: TRBV19
CDR3aa: CATNPGQKNYGYTF

abundance: .
v_gene: TRBV11-3
CDR3aa: CASSRVFDTQYF

abundance: .
v_gene: TRBV30
CDR3aa: CAWSVLAREDTEAFF

abundance: .
v_gene: TRBV7-2
CDR3aa: CASSPGGQGWDGYTF

abundance: .
v_gene: TRBV4-1
CDR3aa: CASSQGTHEQYF

abundance: .
v_gene: TRBV6-5
CDR3aa: CASTGTVSGANVLTF

abundance: .
v_gene: TRBV9
CDR3aa: CASSVAGWGTINNEQFF

abundance: .
v_gene: TRBV24-1
CDR3aa: CATSDSPGQGEETQYF

abundance: .
v_gene: TRBV28
CDR3aa: CASWTSGAYEQYF

abundance: .
v_gene: TRBV21-1
CDR3aa: CASSEPGGATDTQYF

abundance: .
v_gene: TRBV3-1/TRBV3-2
CDR3aa: CASSQFATSVEDTQYF

abundance: .
v_gene: TRBV28
CDR3aa: CASSFSPQADTQYF

abundance: .
v_gene: TRBV12-3/TRBV12-4
CDR3aa: CATWLSSGNTIYF

abundance: .
v_gene: TRBV7-2
CDR3aa: CASSDRYEQYF